These 17 T cell receptor beta chains were all obtained from the same sample, sequenced in a study of T-cell reconstitution after alpha-beta-depleted transplantation in children. The TCRbeta library incorporated unique molecular identifiers. TCRdb fed the PCR reads into MiXCR, producing one record per CDR3 protein. The sample carries a few hundred thousand distinct CDR3 sequences, over 10% recorded once. The input for sequencing was PBMCs, mostly from graft donor cells, taken 360 days after TCRalphabeta/CD19-depleted stem cell transplant. These receptor sequences come from a male patient aged 10-17 years who had a stem cell transplant for acute myeloid leukemia, so the T cells may come from the graft donor.

The V call is TRBV5-8, the J call TRBJ2-7; D unresolved. The CDR3 length is 13 residues. Deletions cut 0 bases from V and 10 bases from J, with 14 bases between. Germline lookup yields CDR1 SGHTS and CDR2 YDEGEE. Here the CDR3 DNA reads TGTGCCAGCAGCTTGGGACTGCTCGCGGTTCAGTACTTC. It specifies CASSLGLLAVQYF.

There are many counts of this clonotype. The chain recombines TRBV5-1 with TRBJ2-3; 8 nucleotides align to TRBD1. The CDR3 is 16 amino acids. Germline loops: CDR1 SGHRS, CDR2 YFSETQ. V trimming: 0 bases; J trimming: 4 bases; junction bases outside the gene matches: 7. DNA for the CDR3: TGCGCCAGCAGCTTGGGGCAGGGGGCGCGGGCAGATACGCAGTATTTT. It encodes CASSLGQGARADTQYF.

This rearrangement joins TRBV12-3 or TRBV12-4 to TRBJ1-1; D not resolved. This CDR3 is 12 amino acids long. V lost 8 bases, J lost 8 bases, and 15 bases lay in between. The CDR3 region has the DNA TGTGCCAGCCGTGTATGGGAAGGAGAAGCTTTCTTT. It translates to CASRVWEGEAFF.

This clonotype was detected only a few times. The chain carries TRBV28 and TRBJ1-1, with 8 bases identical to TRBD1. CDR1 and CDR2 from the germline V gene are MDHEN and SYDVKM. Trimming at V came to 8 bases and at J to 0 bases, leaving 14 bases not matched to a gene. This CDR3 is built from 17 residues. The CDR3 loop is CASFIGRGPEMNTEAFF. CDR3 DNA sequence: TGTGCCAGCTTCATTGGCAGGGGGCCAGAAATGAACACTGAAGCTTTCTTT.

This clonotype was observed a few times. The chain links TRBV7-2 to TRBJ2-1; 8 bases align to TRBD2. CDR3 size: 16 residues. Losses at the gene ends were 1 base for V and 15 bases for J; bases not matched to a gene: 17. Germline V gives CDR1 SGHTA, CDR2 FQGNSA. The CDR3 region is CASSLESGSGRVSGFF. In nucleotides, the CDR3 is TGTGCCAGCAGCTTAGAGAGCGGGAGCGGTCGGGTGTCGGGGTTCTTC.

This clonotype was seen a few times. This chain links TRBV7-9 with TRBJ2-1; D gene unclear. The germline V gene has CDR1 SEHNR and CDR2 FQNEAQ (reference sequence). The length of the CDR3 is 12 residues. Trimming took off 5 bases at V and 6 bases at J, with 8 bases between the two ends. The CDR3 spells CASSPRTNEQFF. In DNA, the CDR3 is TGTGCCAGCAGCCCCCGGACCAATGAGCAGTTCTTC.

In this sample, this clonotype turned up a few times. This sequence joins TRBV27 and TRBJ1-6; the D gene is possibly TRBD1 (5 bases). Trimming left V 5 bases short and J 3 bases short, with 14 bases between. Germline values: CDR1 MNHEY, CDR2 SMNVEV (reference sequence). The CDR3 covers 16 residues. CDR3 bases: TGTGCCAGCAGTCTAAGTGGGGCGGGCTATAATTCACCCCTCCACTTT. This encodes CASSLSGAGYNSPLHF.

This clonotype was counted a few times. V gene TRBV20-1 combines with J gene TRBJ2-5, with a possible D match to TRBD2 (5 bases). Germline V gives CDR1 DFQATT, CDR2 SNEGSKA (reference sequence). V lost 1 base to trimming and J lost 1 base, with 10 bases between them. The CDR3 has 14 amino acids. CDR3 sequence: CSARGASFQETQYF. The CDR3 DNA follows: TGCAGTGCTAGAGGGGCTAGCTTCCAAGAGACCCAGTACTTC.

This clonotype was observed at least ten times. The chain has TRBV27 and TRBJ2-2; 11 positions agree with TRBD2. V lost 7 bases to trimming and J lost 4 bases; unmatched junction nucleotides: 5. Germline assignment: CDR1 MNHEY and CDR2 SMNVEV (reference sequence). The CDR3 consists of 15 residues. The CDR3 sequence: CASTLAGGITGELFF. The CDR3 nucleotides are TGTGCCAGCACCCTAGCGGGAGGAATCACCGGGGAGCTGTTTTTT.

The chain combines TRBV14 with TRBJ2-1; a possible D gene is TRBD2 (6 bases). This CDR3 is built from 14 residues. V was pared by 1 base and J by 7 bases, with 11 bases between. Germline values: CDR1 SGHDN, CDR2 FVKESK. The CDR3 loop is CASSQGASGNEQFF. CDR3 DNA sequence: TGTGCCAGCAGCCAAGGCGCCAGCGGGAATGAGCAGTTCTTC.

The V call is TRBV20-1, the J call TRBJ2-4; D is possibly TRBD2 (6 bases). This CDR3 has 14 amino acids. V lost 0 bases and J 8 bases, leaving 14 bases between the germline ends. Germline V gene lookup returns CDR1 DFQATT and CDR2 SNEGSKA (reference sequence). The DNA of the CDR3 is TGCAGTGCTAGAGATGACTGGGGGGTGGACATTCAGTACTTC. Protein sequence: CSARDDWGVDIQYF.

The genes are TRBV25-1 and TRBJ2-7; 9 positions match TRBD1. The CDR3 totals 14 residues. Germline-derived CDR1 and CDR2 are MGHDK and SYGVNS. V was pared by 7 bases and J by 3 bases, with 7 bases of the junction left unmatched. CDR3 nucleotide sequence: TGTGCCAGCATGGCCGGGACAGGGTTCTACGAGCAGTACTTC. It codes for CASMAGTGFYEQYF.

The sample holds a few counts of this clonotype. This chain uses TRBV3-1 with TRBJ1-5, with D unresolved. The CDR3 consists of 14 residues. With 1 base removed from V and 4 bases from J, the gap between germline ends came to 8 bases. Germline V gives CDR1 LGHDT, CDR2 YNNKEL (reference sequence). The CDR3 DNA sequence: TGTGCCAGCAGCCAAGGCCCAGTTAATCAGCCCCAGCATTTT. This translates into CASSQGPVNQPQHF.

The chain has TRBV5-5 and TRBJ1-4, with TRBD1 identical over 11 bases. CDR3 length: 14 amino acids. Germline assignment: CDR1 SGHKS and CDR2 YYEKEE (reference sequence). Trimming at V came to 2 bases and at J to 8 bases, leaving 2 bases not matched to a gene. CDR3 in amino acids: CASSFGTGGEKLFF. The CDR3 nucleotides are TGTGCCAGCAGCTTCGGGACAGGGGGAGAAAAACTGTTTTTT.

The J gene is TRBJ1-1, the V gene TRBV29-1; no definite D call. Germline CDR1 reads SQVTM; CDR2 reads ANQGSEA. The V gene lost 8 bases and the J gene lost 2 bases, with 12 bases spanning the gap. This CDR3 has 12 residues. The CDR3 sequence: CSPCRANTEAFF. CDR3 nucleotide sequence: TGCAGCCCCTGCCGGGCTAACACTGAAGCTTTCTTT. Together with reference TRBV29-1 and TRBJ1-1, the CDR3 gives the full variable domain: SAVISQKPSRDICQRGTSLTIQCQVDSQVTMMFWYRQQPGQSLTLIATANQGSEATYESGFVIDKFPISRPNLTFSTLTVSNMSPEDSSIYLCSPCRANTEAFFGQGTRLTVV.

This clonotype was found many times. The rearrangement uses TRBV28 and TRBJ1-2, with D unresolved. The CDR3 spans 12 residues. V was cut by 6 bases and J by 0 bases, with 5 bases left in between. Germline CDR1 reads MDHEN; CDR2 reads SYDVKM. Here the CDR3 DNA reads TGTGCCAGCAGAGTGGCTAACTATGGCTACACCTTC. Translation gives CASRVANYGYTF.

The genes are TRBV12-3 or TRBV12-4 and TRBJ2-7; D possibly corresponds to TRBD1 (5 bases). The CDR3 sequence is 15 residues long. The germline V and J ends were trimmed by 2 bases and 0 bases, with 11 bases remaining between them. CDR3 residues: CASSLQGVISYEQYF. The CDR3, as DNA: TGTGCCAGCAGTTTACAGGGCGTAATCTCCTACGAGCAGTACTTC.